This T cell receptor beta chain is from a study of T cell responses to AZD1222 COVID-19 vaccine. Broader study findings: Once two AZD1222 doses were given, Spike-specific TCR breadth and depth went up.

A word on this clone: The antigen remains unidentified.

Repertoires were generated with immunoSEQ multiplex PCR, while TCRdb's copy carries only in-frame clones and drops some. The sample has about 150,000 clones; just over 90% are singletons. The germline CDR1 and CDR2 sequences are SGHTA and FQGNSA. The length of the CDR3 is 15 residues. The ends lost 9 bases at V and 2 bases at J; junction bases unmatched: 8. This chain links TRBV7-2 with TRBJ2-5, with 11 bases lining up with TRBD2. The origin of this receptor is an adult in good health. This specimen was peripheral blood, taken on day 0 of AZD1222 vaccination. This CDR3 is CASGGTSGLQETQYF. The DNA for the CDR3 is TGTGCCAGTGGGGGGACTAGCGGCTTACAAGAGACCCAGTACTTC.